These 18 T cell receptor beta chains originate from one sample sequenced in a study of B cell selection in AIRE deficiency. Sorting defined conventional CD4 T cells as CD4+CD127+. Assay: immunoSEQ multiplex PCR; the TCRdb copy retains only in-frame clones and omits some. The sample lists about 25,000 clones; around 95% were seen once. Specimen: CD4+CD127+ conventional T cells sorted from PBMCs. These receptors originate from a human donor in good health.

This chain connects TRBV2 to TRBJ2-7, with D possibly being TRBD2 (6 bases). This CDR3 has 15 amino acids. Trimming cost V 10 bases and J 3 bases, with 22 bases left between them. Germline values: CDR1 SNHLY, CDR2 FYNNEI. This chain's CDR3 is CATALRAGPGYEQYF. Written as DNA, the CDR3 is TGTGCCACCGCCCTTCGGGCGGGGCCTGGCTACGAGCAGTACTTC.

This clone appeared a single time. CDR3: CATSRDPGGGDEAFF. As DNA, the CDR3 is TGTGCCACCAGCAGAGATCCTGGGGGCGGGGATGAAGCTTTCTTT. The rearrangement links TRBV15 to TRBJ1-1; D might be TRBD1 (6 bases). The V and J ends lost 0 bases and 7 bases respectively, with 15 bases between them. Germline loops: CDR1 LNHNV, CDR2 YYDKDF (reference sequence). This CDR3 is built from 15 residues.

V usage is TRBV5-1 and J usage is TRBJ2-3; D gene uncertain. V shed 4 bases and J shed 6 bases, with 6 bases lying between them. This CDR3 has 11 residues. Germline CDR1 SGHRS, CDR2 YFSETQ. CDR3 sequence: CASSQEDTQYF. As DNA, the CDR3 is TGCGCCAGCAGCCAAGAGGATACGCAGTATTTT.

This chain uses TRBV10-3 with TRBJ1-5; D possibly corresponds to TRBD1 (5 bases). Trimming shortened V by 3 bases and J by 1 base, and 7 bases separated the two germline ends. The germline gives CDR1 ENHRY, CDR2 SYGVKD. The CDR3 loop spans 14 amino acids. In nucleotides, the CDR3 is TGTGCCATCAGTGATAGACAGAGCAATCAGCCCCAGCATTTT. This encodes CAISDRQSNQPQHF.

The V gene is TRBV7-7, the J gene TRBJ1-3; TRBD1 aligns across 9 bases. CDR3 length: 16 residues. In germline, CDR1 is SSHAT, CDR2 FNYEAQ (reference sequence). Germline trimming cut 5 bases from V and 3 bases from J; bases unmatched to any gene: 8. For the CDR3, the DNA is TGTGCCAGCAGCCTTCGAGGGACAGGGTATGGAAACACCATATATTTT. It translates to CASSLRGTGYGNTIYF.

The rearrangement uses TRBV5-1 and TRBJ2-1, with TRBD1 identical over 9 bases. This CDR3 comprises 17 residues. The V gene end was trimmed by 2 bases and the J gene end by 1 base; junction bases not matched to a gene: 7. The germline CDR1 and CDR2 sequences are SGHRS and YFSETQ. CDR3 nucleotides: TGCGCCAGCAGCTTAACTCTGACAGGGGGATCCTACAATGAGCAGTTCTTC. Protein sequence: CASSLTLTGGSYNEQFF.

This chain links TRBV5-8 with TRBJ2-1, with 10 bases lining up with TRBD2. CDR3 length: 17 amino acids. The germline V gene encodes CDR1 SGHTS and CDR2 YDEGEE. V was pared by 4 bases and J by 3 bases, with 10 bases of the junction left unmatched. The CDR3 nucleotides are TGTGCCAGCAGCACGGGGGTAGCGGGGGGACTCTACAATGAGCAGTTCTTC. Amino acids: CASSTGVAGGLYNEQFF. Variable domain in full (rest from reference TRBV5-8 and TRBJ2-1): EAGVTQSPTHLIKTRGQQATLRCSPISGHTSVYWYQQALGLGLQFLLWYDEGEERNRGNFPPRFSGRQFPNYSSELNVNALELEDSALYLCASSTGVAGGLYNEQFFGPGTRLTVL.

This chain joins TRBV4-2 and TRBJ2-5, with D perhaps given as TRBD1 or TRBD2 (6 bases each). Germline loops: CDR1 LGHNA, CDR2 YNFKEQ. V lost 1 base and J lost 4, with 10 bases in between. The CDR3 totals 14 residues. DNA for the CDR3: TGTGCCAGCAGCCAAGCGGGGGCATCAGAGACCCAGTACTTC. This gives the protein CASSQAGASETQYF.

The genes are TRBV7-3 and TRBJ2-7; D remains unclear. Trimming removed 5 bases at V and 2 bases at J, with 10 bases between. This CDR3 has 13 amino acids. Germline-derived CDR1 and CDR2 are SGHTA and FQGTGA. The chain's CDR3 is CASSPRGTYEQYF. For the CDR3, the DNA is TGTGCCAGCAGCCCTAGAGGTACCTACGAGCAGTACTTC.

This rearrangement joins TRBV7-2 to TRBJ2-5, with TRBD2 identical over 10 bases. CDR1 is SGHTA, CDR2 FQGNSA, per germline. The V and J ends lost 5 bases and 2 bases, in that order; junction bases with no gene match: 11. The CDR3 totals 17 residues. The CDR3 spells CASSKIWSGGAQETQYF. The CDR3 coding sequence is TGTGCCAGCAGCAAGATTTGGAGCGGGGGGGCTCAAGAGACCCAGTACTTC.

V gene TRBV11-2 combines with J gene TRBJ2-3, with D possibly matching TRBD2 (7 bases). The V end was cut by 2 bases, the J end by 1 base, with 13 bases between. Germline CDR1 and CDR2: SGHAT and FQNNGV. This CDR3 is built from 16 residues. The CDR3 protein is CASSLWGGAGTDTQYF. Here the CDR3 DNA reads TGTGCCAGCAGCTTATGGGGGGGGGCTGGCACAGATACGCAGTATTTT.

The DNA of the CDR3 is TGCGCCAGCAGCCTGGGACAGGGGGTTTTGGATGAGCAGTTCTTC. It encodes CASSLGQGVLDEQFF. J is TRBJ2-1 and V is TRBV5-1, with 11 bases aligning to TRBD1. V shed 4 bases and J 8 bases; nucleotides not matched to a gene: 8. CDR3 length: 15 residues. Germline lookup yields CDR1 SGHRS and CDR2 YFSETQ.

CDR3 sequence reads: CAISVEVHEQYF. The CDR3 bases are TGTGCCATCAGTGTGGAGGTCCACGAGCAGTACTTC. This sequence joins TRBV10-3 and TRBJ2-7; possible D gene TRBD2, 5 bases. Trimming removed 4 bases from V and 5 bases from J, with 9 bases in between. This CDR3 is built from 12 residues. Germline V lookup: CDR1 ENHRY, CDR2 SYGVKD.

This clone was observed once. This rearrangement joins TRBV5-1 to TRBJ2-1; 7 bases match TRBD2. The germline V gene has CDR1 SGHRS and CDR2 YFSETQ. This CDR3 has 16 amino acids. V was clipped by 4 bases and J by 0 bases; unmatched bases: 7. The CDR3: CASSVTSRSSYNEQFF. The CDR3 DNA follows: TGCGCCAGCAGCGTGACTAGCCGGAGCTCCTACAATGAGCAGTTCTTC.

The CDR3 sequence: CASSGAGATDTQYF. DNA for the CDR3: TGTGCCAGCAGTGGGGCAGGGGCGACAGATACGCAGTATTTT. The chain couples TRBV6-5 to TRBJ2-3; D is possibly TRBD1 (6 bases). Germline loops: CDR1 MNHEY, CDR2 SVGAGI. V was pared by 5 bases and J by 3 bases, with 12 bases between. This CDR3 has 14 amino acids.

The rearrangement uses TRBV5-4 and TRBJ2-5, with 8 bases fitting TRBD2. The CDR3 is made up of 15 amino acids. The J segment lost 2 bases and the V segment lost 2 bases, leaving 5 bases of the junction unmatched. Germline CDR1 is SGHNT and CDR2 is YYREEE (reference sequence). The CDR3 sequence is CASSFPGGGQETQYF. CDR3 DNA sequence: TGTGCCAGCAGCTTTCCCGGGGGGGGACAAGAGACCCAGTACTTC.

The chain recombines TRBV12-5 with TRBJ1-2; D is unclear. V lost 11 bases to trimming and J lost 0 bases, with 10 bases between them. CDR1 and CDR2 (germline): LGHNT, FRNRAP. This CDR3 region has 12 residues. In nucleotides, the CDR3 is TGTGCTTCTTCGGGAGCTAACTATGGCTACACCTTC. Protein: CASSGANYGYTF.

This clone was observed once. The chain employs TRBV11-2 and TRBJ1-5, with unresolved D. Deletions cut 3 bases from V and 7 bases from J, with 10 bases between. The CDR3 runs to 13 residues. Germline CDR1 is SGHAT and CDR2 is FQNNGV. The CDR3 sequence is CASSLGKGQPQHF. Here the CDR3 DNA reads TGTGCCAGCAGCTTGGGGAAGGGCCAGCCCCAGCATTTT.